These T cell receptor beta chains were read from a single sample in a study of shared clonotypes between healthy human individuals. The table came from immunoSEQ multiplex PCR; TCRdb's copy has only in-frame clones and leaves some out. Counted here are about 380,000 clones, approximately 97% occurring once; the ten biggest clones make up around 0.3%. The material sequenced was memory CD8+ T cells sorted from blood. The receptors come from a man aged 25-45 years in good health. The conserved cysteine and the conserved F or W are not part of the CDR3 here. Fields, in order: D gene, V gene, CDR3 protein. The D gene is left open where the match is weak.

d_call: NA; v_call: TRBV5-1; cdr3_aa: ASSLVGGMNNQPQH
d_call: NA; v_call: TRBV19; cdr3_aa: ASSWTWRETQY
d_call: NA; v_call: TRBV2; cdr3_aa: ASTYQGPYEQY
d_call: NA; v_call: TRBV5-4; cdr3_aa: ASSLFGGRTGELF
d_call: TRBD2; v_call: TRBV10-2; cdr3_aa: ASSATGASGTYNEQF
d_call: NA; v_call: TRBV5-1; cdr3_aa: ASSSPGALSTDTQY
d_call: TRBD2; v_call: TRBV9; cdr3_aa: ASSVGGTSGIVTQY
d_call: TRBD1; v_call: TRBV13; cdr3_aa: ASSLDRGYNSPLH
d_call: NA; v_call: TRBV30; cdr3_aa: AWSVLVSLNEQF
d_call: NA; v_call: TRBV10-3; cdr3_aa: AIRSKQGGGYNEQF
d_call: TRBD2; v_call: TRBV9; cdr3_aa: ASSAQGSSGLLTDTQY
d_call: TRBD2; v_call: TRBV9; cdr3_aa: ASSVSSSGSTNNEQF
d_call: NA; v_call: TRBV5-6; cdr3_aa: ASSIRDGSYEQY
d_call: NA; v_call: TRBV20-1; cdr3_aa: SARGPYGYT
d_call: TRBD1; v_call: TRBV30; cdr3_aa: AWSDWTGLRGGYT
d_call: TRBD1; v_call: TRBV2; cdr3_aa: ASSEVVSTGDEQF
d_call: NA; v_call: TRBV9; cdr3_aa: ASSVGMNTGELF
d_call: NA; v_call: TRBV7-6; cdr3_aa: ASSLTSTTDTQY
d_call: TRBD2; v_call: TRBV19; cdr3_aa: ASNLAGEGAQY
d_call: NA; v_call: TRBV11-3; cdr3_aa: ASSLARGTGELF
d_call: TRBD2; v_call: TRBV9; cdr3_aa: ASSVSAGGGFNEQF
d_call: NA; v_call: TRBV6-5; cdr3_aa: ASRDNYGYT
d_call: TRBD2; v_call: TRBV27; cdr3_aa: ASSPNETSGRYNEQF
d_call: TRBD1; v_call: TRBV5-1; cdr3_aa: ASSLRGGNYEQY
d_call: NA; v_call: TRBV28; cdr3_aa: ASSLPPRDNQT
d_call: NA; v_call: TRBV9; cdr3_aa: ASSLDGGHIQY
d_call: NA; v_call: TRBV7-9; cdr3_aa: ASSLRVWDRQETQY
d_call: TRBD1; v_call: TRBV19; cdr3_aa: ASSISRNRGQGEQF
d_call: NA; v_call: TRBV2; cdr3_aa: ASGGEQGNEQF
d_call: TRBD2; v_call: TRBV27; cdr3_aa: ASSFRTSGGQETQY
d_call: TRBD1; v_call: TRBV5-6; cdr3_aa: ASSPGTGFFEQY
d_call: TRBD2; v_call: TRBV30; cdr3_aa: AWGTSLGDTQY
d_call: TRBD2; v_call: TRBV27; cdr3_aa: ASSAIAGGQETQY
d_call: NA; v_call: TRBV14; cdr3_aa: ASSQGNEQF
d_call: NA; v_call: TRBV7-2; cdr3_aa: ASSFPSPGNTIY
d_call: TRBD1; v_call: TRBV6-1; cdr3_aa: ASSPPGQSEAF
d_call: TRBD1; v_call: TRBV2; cdr3_aa: ASLAGGETQY
d_call: NA; v_call: TRBV10-2; cdr3_aa: ASGHVVETQY
d_call: TRBD2; v_call: TRBV28; cdr3_aa: ASSLGLAGPSYEQY
d_call: NA; v_call: TRBV2; cdr3_aa: ASILRIYNEQF
d_call: NA; v_call: TRBV7-9; cdr3_aa: ASSSRGAWTGELF